These T cell receptor beta chains were read from a single sample in a study of siplizumab effects on memory and regulatory T cells. TCRdb's table, derived via immunoSEQ multiplex PCR, lists solely in-frame clones and lacks some. The sample has about 87,000 clones; about 87% are singletons. Specimen: CD4+ T cells sorted from blood. The receptors shown here come from a human donor in good health. Both conserved end residues are part of each CDR3. The order of the fields is clone size, D gene, J gene, CDR3 length, V gene, CDR3 protein, CDR3 DNA. A D gene is named only where the DNA matches it firmly. Not all rows give a size; the values are once, few, many and, for expanded clones, a class.

once	TRBD2	TRBJ2-7	14	TRBV11-3	CASSLTSGSYEQYF	TGTGCCAGCAGCTTGACTAGCGGGAGCTACGAGCAGTACTTC
NA	NA	TRBJ2-7	14	TRBV29-1	CSVRRGGTTSEQYF	TGCAGCGTACGCCGGGGCGGGACGACCTCCGAGCAGTACTTC
NA	TRBD2	TRBJ2-7	15	TRBV11-1	CASSLLEGLNGEQYF	TGTGCCAGCAGCTTACTTGAGGGACTAAACGGCGAGCAGTACTTC
NA	TRBD1	TRBJ2-2	13	TRBV29-1	CSVDHRGDGELFF	TGCAGCGTTGACCACAGGGGGGACGGGGAGCTGTTTTTT
NA	NA	TRBJ1-1	15	TRBV6-1	CASSHIGARDTEAFF	TGTGCCAGCAGCCATATCGGGGCCCGGGACACTGAAGCTTTCTTT
NA	NA	TRBJ1-5	14	TRBV7-9	CASSLGGNNQPQHF	TGTGCCAGCAGCTTAGGGGGGAACAATCAGCCCCAGCATTTT
NA	TRBD2	TRBJ2-2	15	TRBV11-3	CASSLGTSENGELFF	TGTGCCAGCAGCTTGGGGACTAGCGAAAACGGGGAGCTGTTTTTT
NA	NA	TRBJ2-7	15	TRBV7-6	CASSRGSGGGYEQYF	TGTGCCAGCAGCCGTGGGTCAGGCGGTGGGTACGAGCAGTACTTC
NA	NA	TRBJ1-1	15	TRBV2	CASRKRPGVDTEAFF	TGTGCCAGCAGAAAAAGACCGGGGGTTGACACTGAAGCTTTCTTT
NA	NA	TRBJ1-4	14	TRBV19	CASTPHGAGEKLFF	TGTGCCAGTACCCCACATGGGGCGGGTGAAAAACTGTTTTTT
NA	NA	TRBJ2-6	15	TRBV7-3	CASSFGGVGANVLTF	TGTGCCAGCAGCTTCGGAGGGGTTGGGGCCAACGTCCTGACTTTC
once	TRBD1	TRBJ1-5	14	TRBV2	CASNPTGTDQPQHF	TGTGCCAGCAACCCGACAGGGACAGATCAGCCCCAGCATTTT
NA	TRBD2	TRBJ2-1	17	TRBV7-3	CASSTKTGTSGSSEQFF	TGTGCCAGCAGCACAAAGACCGGGACTAGCGGGAGTTCTGAGCAGTTCTTC
NA	NA	TRBJ2-1	14	TRBV30	CAWSSNGRYLEQFF	TGTGCCTGGAGTTCTAACGGGAGATATCTTGAGCAGTTCTTC
NA	NA	TRBJ2-7	15	TRBV7-9	CASSLRRLASYEQYF	TGTGCCAGCAGCCTCAGGCGGCTAGCCTCCTACGAGCAGTACTTC
NA	TRBD1	TRBJ2-1	15	TRBV6-5	CASRRDRVLYNEQFF	TGTGCCAGCAGACGCGACAGGGTTCTATACAATGAGCAGTTCTTC
NA	TRBD1	TRBJ1-2	14	TRBV4-3	CASSQPGTGEGYTF	TGCGCCAGCAGCCAGCCAGGGACAGGGGAGGGCTACACCTTC
NA	NA	TRBJ2-3	14	TRBV7-2	CASSLKRSTDTQYF	TGTGCCAGCAGCTTAAAGCGGAGCACAGATACGCAGTATTTT
NA	NA	TRBJ2-3	14	TRBV27	CASPLVQGGDTQYF	TGTGCCAGCCCTCTAGTTCAGGGTGGGGATACGCAGTATTTT
NA	TRBD1	TRBJ1-6	15	TRBV10-3	CAISPRDRGYSPLHF	TGTGCCATCAGTCCCCGGGACAGGGGTTATTCACCCCTCCACTTT
NA	NA	TRBJ2-7	14	TRBV6-5	CASSSGQNSYEQYF	TGTGCCAGCAGTTCAGGACAGAACTCCTACGAGCAGTACTTC
NA	NA	TRBJ2-5	15	TRBV19	CASSIAGQIQETQYF	TGTGCCAGTAGTATAGCTGGACAGATACAAGAGACCCAGTACTTC
NA	NA	TRBJ1-3	13	TRBV30	CAWAIQVTATIYF	TGTGCCTGGGCGATCCAGGTTACAGCCACCATATATTTT
NA	TRBD1	TRBJ2-5	15	TRBV5-1	CASSAISGTEGTQYF	TGCGCCAGCAGCGCCATTTCCGGGACAGAAGGGACCCAGTACTTC
once	TRBD1	TRBJ2-7	14	TRBV6-5	CASRPTGQPYEQYF	TGTGCCAGCAGGCCAACGGGACAGCCTTACGAGCAGTACTTC
NA	TRBD1	TRBJ1-1	14	TRBV5-6	CASSLAGGGTEAFF	TGTGCCAGCAGCTTGGCAGGGGGCGGTACTGAAGCTTTCTTT
NA	TRBD1	TRBJ2-1	15	TRBV11-3	CASSSFGQGVSEQFF	TGTGCCAGCAGCTCCTTCGGGCAGGGGGTTAGTGAGCAGTTCTTC
NA	NA	TRBJ2-5	14	TRBV7-3	CASSPDSKQETQYF	TGTGCCAGCAGCCCGGACAGTAAACAAGAGACCCAGTACTTC
once	NA	TRBJ1-3	15	TRBV4-1	CASRGQPRSGNTIYF	TGCGCCAGCAGAGGACAGCCCCGCTCTGGAAACACCATATATTTT
NA	NA	TRBJ2-7	14	TRBV2	CASRTTTLTDEQYF	TGTGCCAGCAGGACGACGACACTAACCGACGAGCAGTACTTC
NA	NA	TRBJ2-3	19	TRBV29-1	CSVAGGRYGGRAGSDTQYF	TGCAGCGTTGCAGGGGGCAGGTATGGCGGGAGGGCCGGTTCAGATACGCAGTATTTT
once	NA	TRBJ1-4	15	TRBV5-1	CASSSRGVGEEKLFF	TGCGCCAGCAGCTCCCGGGGGGTCGGGGAAGAAAAACTGTTTTTT
NA	NA	TRBJ2-7	17	TRBV14	CASSPGLGRSGSYEQYF	TGTGCCAGCAGCCCAGGCCTTGGACGGAGTGGGTCCTACGAGCAGTACTTC
NA	NA	TRBJ2-3	15	TRBV19	CASSISGRGTDTQYF	TGTGCCAGTAGTATTTCAGGACGTGGGACAGATACGCAGTATTTT
NA	NA	TRBJ2-2	17	TRBV27	CASSRGGGSYNTGELFF	TGTGCCAGCAGCAGGGGAGGGGGGTCATACAACACCGGGGAGCTGTTTTTT
NA	TRBD2	TRBJ2-5	16	TRBV7-9	CASSLGLAGAGETQYF	TGTGCCAGCAGCCTCGGACTAGCGGGAGCAGGGGAGACCCAGTACTTC
NA	NA	TRBJ1-2	13	TRBV6-5	CASSGRTNYGYTF	TGTGCCAGCAGCGGACGTACCAACTATGGCTACACCTTC
NA	NA	TRBJ1-5	14	TRBV27	CASSQGRDRRPQHF	TGTGCCAGCAGCCAAGGACGAGACCGGAGGCCCCAGCATTTT
few	NA	TRBJ2-5	14	TRBV5-4	CASSLQEIQETQYF	TGTGCCAGCAGCTTGCAGGAGATCCAAGAGACCCAGTACTTC
NA	TRBD2	TRBJ2-3	17	TRBV5-1	CASSPGALAGGTDTQYF	TGCGCCAGCAGCCCGGGGGCCTTAGCGGGAGGTACAGATACGCAGTATTTT
NA	NA	TRBJ1-4	16	TRBV7-6	CASSLGVYGTNEKLFF	TGTGCCAGCAGCTTAGGCGTGTATGGAACTAATGAAAAACTGTTTTTT
NA	TRBD2	TRBJ2-3	16	TRBV7-9	CASSLILAGITDTQYF	TGTGCCAGCAGCTTAATATTAGCGGGAATTACAGATACGCAGTATTTT
NA	NA	TRBJ1-1	14	TRBV2	CASREDRSNTEAFF	TGTGCCAGCAGAGAGGACAGATCCAACACTGAAGCTTTCTTT
NA	NA	TRBJ2-1	14	TRBV5-5	CASSTGSSYNEQFF	TGTGCCAGCAGTACAGGTAGCTCCTACAATGAGCAGTTCTTC
NA	TRBD2	TRBJ2-7	14	TRBV19	CASRTSGSSYEQYF	TGTGCCAGCAGGACTAGCGGGAGCTCCTACGAGCAGTACTTC
NA	TRBD2	TRBJ2-5	19	TRBV5-1	CASSPWGGLAGVGQETQYF	TGCGCCAGCAGCCCATGGGGTGGACTAGCGGGAGTAGGGCAAGAGACCCAGTACTTC
NA	TRBD2	TRBJ2-3	16	TRBV5-8	CASSSVRTSGTDTQYF	TGTGCCAGCAGCAGCGTAAGGACTAGCGGCACAGATACGCAGTATTTT
NA	NA	TRBJ2-3	13	TRBV5-4	CASSLDTTDTQYF	TGTGCCAGCAGCTTGGACACCACAGATACGCAGTATTTT
once	NA	TRBJ2-1	13	TRBV6-1	CASRRGRSNEQFF	TGTGCCAGCAGGCGTGGACGGAGTAATGAGCAGTTCTTC
NA	TRBD1	TRBJ2-7	16	TRBV30	CAWSVQGQGVLREQYF	TGTGCCTGGAGTGTACAGGGACAGGGTGTTCTAAGGGAGCAGTACTTC
NA	NA	TRBJ2-7	13	TRBV19	CASNTGASYEQYF	TGTGCCAGTAATACGGGAGCATCCTACGAGCAGTACTTC
NA	TRBD1	TRBJ1-6	14	TRBV28	CASSHPGGYSPLHF	TGTGCCAGCAGTCACCCAGGGGGCTATTCACCCCTCCACTTT
NA	NA	TRBJ1-2	15	TRBV4-1	CASSQDFGINYGYTF	TGCGCCAGCAGCCAGGACTTTGGCATCAACTATGGCTACACCTTC
NA	TRBD2	TRBJ2-3	16	TRBV5-1	CASSLAGREGTDTQYF	TGCGCCAGCAGCTTGGCAGGGCGGGAGGGCACAGATACGCAGTATTTT